The clone carrying this TCR beta chain showed up just a few times. As yet, its antigen is unknown. TCRdb called the 5' RACE reads again in MiXCR, with one record for every CDR3 protein. Here the sample spans a few hundred thousand distinct CDR3 sequences, around 24% being singletons. The data were obtained in a study of identical twins. Findings and caveats of the study: Those out-of-frame alpha sequences shared by twins showed an excess of low generation probability.

Trimming shortened V by 7 bases and J by 4 bases, and 16 bases separated the two germline ends. This CDR3 contains 14 residues. CDR1 is SGHRS and CDR2 is YFSETQ in the germline V gene. The sample was also linked to a second study, of T cells expressing NK-cell markers. As that report states: The authors restricted sorting to alpha-beta TCR T cells with an anti-gamma-delta TCR antibody in several experiments.

The TCR comes from a woman between 18 and 29 years old in good health. What was sequenced was CD4+ T cells sorted from blood. The chain uses TRBV5-1 and TRBJ2-3; no reliable D call. The CDR3 bases are TGCGCCAGCTCCTTCTTCGGGCGCCCAGATACGCAGTATTTT. Translating it yields CASSFFGRPDTQYF.